The clone carrying this TCR beta chain was detected many times. The data stem from a study of T cell repertoires in cytomegalovirus infection. Study at large: Matching HLA type, along with CMV infection, was indicated by public TCR beta signatures.

The CDR3 contains 14 residues. Trimming removed 2 bases from V and 10 bases from J, with 17 bases in between. MiXCR, run by TCRdb on the reads, gives a single entry per CDR3 protein. The data contain around 440,000 distinct CDR3 sequences, 11% of them seen just once; the ten biggest clones take up roughly 10%. The chain combines TRBV12-3 or TRBV12-4 with TRBJ1-2; D is ambiguous. Material: PBMCs. This receptor was identified in a human donor in good health (CMV status not recorded). Some clones in this sample may be carry-over from other donors' samples. The CDR3 loop is CASSLSGGGSDYTF. The CDR3 bases are TGTGCCAGCAGTTTATCCGGTGGAGGCAGCGACTACACCTTC.